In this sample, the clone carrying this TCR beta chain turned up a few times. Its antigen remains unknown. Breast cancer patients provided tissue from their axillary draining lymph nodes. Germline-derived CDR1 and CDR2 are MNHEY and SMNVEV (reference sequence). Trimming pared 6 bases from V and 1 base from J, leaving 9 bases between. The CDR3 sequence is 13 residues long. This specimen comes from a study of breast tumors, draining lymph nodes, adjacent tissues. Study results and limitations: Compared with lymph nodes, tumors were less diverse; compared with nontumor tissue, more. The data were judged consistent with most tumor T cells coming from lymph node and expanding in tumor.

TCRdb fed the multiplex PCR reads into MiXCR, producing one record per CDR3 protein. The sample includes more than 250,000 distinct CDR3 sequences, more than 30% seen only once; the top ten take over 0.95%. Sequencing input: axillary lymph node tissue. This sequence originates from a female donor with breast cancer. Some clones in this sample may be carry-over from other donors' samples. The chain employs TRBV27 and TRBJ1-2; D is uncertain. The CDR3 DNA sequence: TGTGCCAGCAGGCCGGGAGGTAACTATGGCTACACCTTC. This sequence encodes CASRPGGNYGYTF.